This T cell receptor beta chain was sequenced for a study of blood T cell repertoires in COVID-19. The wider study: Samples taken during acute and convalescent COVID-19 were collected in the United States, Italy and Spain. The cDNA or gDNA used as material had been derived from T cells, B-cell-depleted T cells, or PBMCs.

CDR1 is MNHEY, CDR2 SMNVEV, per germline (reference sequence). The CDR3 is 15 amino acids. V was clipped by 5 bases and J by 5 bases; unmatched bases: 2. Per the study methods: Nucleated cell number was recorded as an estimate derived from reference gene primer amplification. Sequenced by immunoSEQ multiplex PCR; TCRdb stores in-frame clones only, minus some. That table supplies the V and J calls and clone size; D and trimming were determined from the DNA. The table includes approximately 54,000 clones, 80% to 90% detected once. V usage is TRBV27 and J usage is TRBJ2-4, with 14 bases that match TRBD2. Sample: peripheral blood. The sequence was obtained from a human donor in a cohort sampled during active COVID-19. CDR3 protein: CASSGLAGGENIQYF. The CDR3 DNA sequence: TGTGCCAGCAGTGGACTAGCGGGAGGTGAAAACATTCAGTACTTC.